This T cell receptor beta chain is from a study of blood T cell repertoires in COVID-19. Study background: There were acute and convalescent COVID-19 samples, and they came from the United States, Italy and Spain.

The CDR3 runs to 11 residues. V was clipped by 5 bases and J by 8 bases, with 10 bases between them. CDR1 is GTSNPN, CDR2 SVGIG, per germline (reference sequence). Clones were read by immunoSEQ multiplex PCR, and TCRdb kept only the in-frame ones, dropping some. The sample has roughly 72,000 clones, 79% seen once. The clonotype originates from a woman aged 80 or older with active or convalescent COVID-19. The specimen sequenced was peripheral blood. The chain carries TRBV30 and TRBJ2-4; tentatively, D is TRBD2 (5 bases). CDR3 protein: CAWAGEYIQYF. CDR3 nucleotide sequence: TGTGCCTGGGCTGGGGAGTACATTCAGTACTTC.